The 5 T cell receptor beta chains listed next were all sequenced from one sample in a study of T cells in Graves' hyperthyroidism and ophthalmopathy. Amplified TCR beta CDR3 regions derived from RNA transcripts. Using the HTBI primer set, a first-round RT-PCR was run on the TCR CDR3. TCRdb re-called the multiplex PCR reads with MiXCR, one entry per CDR3 protein. The table includes over 350,000 distinct CDR3 sequences, about a fifth detected once. Sequencing input: blood. The receptors stem from a man aged 18 to 35 with Graves' ophthalmopathy.

This clonotype has a count of ten or more. V gene TRBV7-9 combines with J gene TRBJ2-5; D ambiguous. This CDR3 has 15 residues. The germline CDR1 and CDR2 sequences are SEHNR and FQNEAQ (reference sequence). V lost 2 bases and J 2 bases, leaving 12 bases between the germline ends. The chain's CDR3 is CASSLSLGRQETQYF. CDR3 DNA: TGTGCCAGCAGCTTAAGCCTAGGTCGGCAAGAGACCCAGTACTTC.

This clonotype came up many times. The rearrangement uses TRBV7-3 and TRBJ2-1; 7 nucleotides align to TRBD1. J lost 2 bases, V lost 5 bases, and 3 bases had no gene match. CDR1 and CDR2 from the germline V gene are SGHTA and FQGTGA. This CDR3 is built from 14 residues. CDR3 sequence: CASSTGTAYNEQFF. CDR3 DNA sequence: TGTGCCAGCAGCACAGGGACAGCCTACAATGAGCAGTTCTTC.

Ten or more counts support this clonotype. The chain uses TRBV3-1 and TRBJ2-7; D may be TRBD2 (6 bases). CDR1 and CDR2 (germline): LGHDT, YNNKEL (reference sequence). The CDR3 runs 13 residues. V was cut by 1 base and J by 6 bases, with 10 bases left in between. This CDR3 reads CASSQALAGEQYF. CDR3 DNA sequence: TGTGCCAGCAGCCAAGCACTAGCTGGCGAGCAGTACTTC.

This clonotype was recorded at least ten times. The chain joins TRBV20-1 to TRBJ2-1; 12 positions match TRBD2. The CDR3 is 14 amino acids. From germline, CDR1 is DFQATT and CDR2 SNEGSKA (reference sequence). Trimming removed 4 bases from V and 6 bases from J; junction bases left unmatched: 4. In DNA form, the CDR3 reads TGCAGTGCTATTCGGACTAGCGGGGCCAATGAGCAGTTCTTC. Translated: CSAIRTSGANEQFF.

This clonotype was found many times. The chain links TRBV6-1 to TRBJ2-1; D perhaps matches TRBD1 (6 bases). The CDR3 totals 11 residues. Germline V gene sequence: CDR1 MNHNS, CDR2 SASEGT. Trimming removed 7 bases from V and 9 bases from J, with 10 bases in between. CDR3 sequence: CASKQGSEQFF. As DNA, the CDR3 is TGTGCCAGCAAGCAGGGGAGTGAGCAGTTCTTC.